This TCR beta chain was observed in a study of blood T cell repertoires in COVID-19. Study-level background: Samples representing acute and convalescent COVID-19 were sourced from the United States, Italy and Spain. T cells, B-cell-depleted T cells, or PBMCs supplied cDNA or gDNA.

Original methodology: Amplifying reference gene primers gave estimates of nucleated cell counts. Profiling relied on immunoSEQ multiplex PCR, and the TCRdb table lists in-frame clones only, not all of them. D and trimming were read from the DNA, whereas the V and J calls and clone size are those reported in that table. Here the sample spans a few hundred thousand clones, more than 75% being singletons. V was cut by 3 bases and J by 2 bases, with 9 bases left in between. This CDR3 comprises 14 residues. Germline V gene sequence: CDR1 SGHDN, CDR2 FVKESK. Sequencing was done on a sample of peripheral blood. The clonotype originates from a woman aged 45-65 years with acute or convalescent COVID-19. The chain couples TRBV14 to TRBJ2-3; no firm D call. This chain's CDR3 is CASSHEALTDTQYF. The CDR3, as DNA: TGTGCCAGCAGCCATGAGGCCCTCACAGATACGCAGTATTTT.